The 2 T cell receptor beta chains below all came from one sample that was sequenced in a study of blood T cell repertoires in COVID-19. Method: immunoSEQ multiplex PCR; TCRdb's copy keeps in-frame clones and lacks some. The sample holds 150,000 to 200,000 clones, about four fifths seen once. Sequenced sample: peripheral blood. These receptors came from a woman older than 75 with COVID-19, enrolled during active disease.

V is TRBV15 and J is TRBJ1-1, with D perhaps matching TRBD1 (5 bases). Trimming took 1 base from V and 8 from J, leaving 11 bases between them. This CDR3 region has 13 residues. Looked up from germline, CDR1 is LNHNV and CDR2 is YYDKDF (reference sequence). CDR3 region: CATSRAGQPEAFF. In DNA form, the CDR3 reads TGTGCCACCAGCAGAGCTGGACAACCAGAAGCTTTCTTT.

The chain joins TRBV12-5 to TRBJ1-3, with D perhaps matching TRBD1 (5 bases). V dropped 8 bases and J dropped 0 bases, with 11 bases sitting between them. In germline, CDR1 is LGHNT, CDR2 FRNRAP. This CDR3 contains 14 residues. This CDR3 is CASSRGNSGNTIYF. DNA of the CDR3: TGTGCTAGTTCCCGGGGGAACTCTGGAAACACCATATATTTT. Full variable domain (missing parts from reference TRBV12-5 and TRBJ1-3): DARVTQTPRHKVTEMGQEVTMRCQPILGHNTVFWYRQTMMQGLELLAYFRNRAPLDDSGMPKDRFSAEMPDATLATLKIQPSEPRDSAVYFCASSRGNSGNTIYFGEGSWLTVV.